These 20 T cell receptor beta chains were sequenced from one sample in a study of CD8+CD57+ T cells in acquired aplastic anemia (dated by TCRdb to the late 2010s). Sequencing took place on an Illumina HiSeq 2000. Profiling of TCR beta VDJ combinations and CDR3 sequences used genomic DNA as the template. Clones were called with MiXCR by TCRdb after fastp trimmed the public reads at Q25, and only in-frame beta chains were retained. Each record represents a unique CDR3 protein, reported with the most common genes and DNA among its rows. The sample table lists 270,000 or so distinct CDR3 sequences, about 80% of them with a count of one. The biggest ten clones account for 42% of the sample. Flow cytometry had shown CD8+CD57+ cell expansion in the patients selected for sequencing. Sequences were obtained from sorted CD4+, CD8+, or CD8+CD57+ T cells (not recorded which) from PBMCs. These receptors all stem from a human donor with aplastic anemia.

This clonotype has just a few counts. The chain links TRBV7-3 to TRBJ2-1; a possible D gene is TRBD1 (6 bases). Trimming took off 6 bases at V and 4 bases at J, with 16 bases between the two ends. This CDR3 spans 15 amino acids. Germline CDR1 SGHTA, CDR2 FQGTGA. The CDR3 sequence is CASSGDISLYNEQFF. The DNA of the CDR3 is TGTGCCAGCAGTGGGGACATAAGCCTTTACAATGAGCAGTTCTTC.

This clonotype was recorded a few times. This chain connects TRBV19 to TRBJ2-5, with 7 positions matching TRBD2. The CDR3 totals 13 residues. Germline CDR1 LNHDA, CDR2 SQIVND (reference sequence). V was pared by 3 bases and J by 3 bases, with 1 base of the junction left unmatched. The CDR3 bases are TGTGCCAGTAGTATCGCGGGGGAAGAGACCCAGTACTTC. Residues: CASSIAGEETQYF.

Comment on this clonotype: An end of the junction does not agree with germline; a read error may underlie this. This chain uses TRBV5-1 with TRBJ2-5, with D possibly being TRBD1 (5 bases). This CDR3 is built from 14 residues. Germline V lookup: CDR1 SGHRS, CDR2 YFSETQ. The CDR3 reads CATSRDSVQETQYF. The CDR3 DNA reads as TGCGCCACCAGCAGAGACAGCGTGCAAGAGACCCAGTACTTC.

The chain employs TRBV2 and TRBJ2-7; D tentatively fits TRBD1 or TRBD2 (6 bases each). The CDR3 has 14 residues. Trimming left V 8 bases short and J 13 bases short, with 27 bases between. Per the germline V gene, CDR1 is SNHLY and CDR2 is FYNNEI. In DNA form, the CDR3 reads TGTGCCAGCGGGGACGGGGGCAGTAATTCGCAGTATTACTTC. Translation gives CASGDGGSNSQYYF.

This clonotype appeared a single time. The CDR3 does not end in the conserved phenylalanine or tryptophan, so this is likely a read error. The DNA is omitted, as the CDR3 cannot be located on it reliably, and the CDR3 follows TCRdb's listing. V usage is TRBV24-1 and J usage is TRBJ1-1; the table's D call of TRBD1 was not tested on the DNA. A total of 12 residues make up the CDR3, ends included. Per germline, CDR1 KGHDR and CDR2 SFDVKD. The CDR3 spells CATSDEDREPFT.

The CDR3 protein is CASSLKTYDSPLRYTF. CDR3 DNA sequence: TGTGCCAGCAGCTTGAAGACCTATGATTCACCCCTTCGCTACACCTTC. This chain uses TRBV7-3 with TRBJ1-2; D gene unclear. V gave up 3 bases and J gave up 9 bases, with 23 bases separating them. CDR3 size: 16 residues. The germline V gene has CDR1 SGHTA and CDR2 FQGTGA.

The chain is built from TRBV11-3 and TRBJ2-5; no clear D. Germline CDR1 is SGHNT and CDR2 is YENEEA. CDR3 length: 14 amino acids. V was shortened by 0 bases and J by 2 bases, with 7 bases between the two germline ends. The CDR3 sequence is CASSLERPQETQYF. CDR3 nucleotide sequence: TGTGCCAGCAGCTTAGAAAGGCCGCAAGAGACCCAGTACTTC.

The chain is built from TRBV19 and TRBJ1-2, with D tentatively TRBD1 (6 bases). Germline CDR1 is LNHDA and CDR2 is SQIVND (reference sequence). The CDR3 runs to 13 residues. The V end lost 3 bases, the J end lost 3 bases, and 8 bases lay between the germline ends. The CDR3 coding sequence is TGTGCCAGTAGTATGAGGGGGGACTATGGCTACACCTTC. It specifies CASSMRGDYGYTF. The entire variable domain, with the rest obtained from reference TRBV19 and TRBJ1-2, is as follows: DGGITQSPKYLFRKEGQNVTLSCEQNLNHDAMYWYRQDPGQGLRLIYYSQIVNDFQKGDIAEGYSVSREKKESFPLTVTSAQKNPTAFYLCASSMRGDYGYTFGSGTRLTVV.

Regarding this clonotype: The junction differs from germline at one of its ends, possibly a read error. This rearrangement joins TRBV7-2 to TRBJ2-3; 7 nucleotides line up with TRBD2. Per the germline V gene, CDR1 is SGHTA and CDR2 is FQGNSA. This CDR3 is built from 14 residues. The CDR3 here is CASSWGGGPNYGHF. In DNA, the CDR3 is TGTGCCAGCAGCTGGGGGGGAGGTCCCAACTATGGCCATTTT.

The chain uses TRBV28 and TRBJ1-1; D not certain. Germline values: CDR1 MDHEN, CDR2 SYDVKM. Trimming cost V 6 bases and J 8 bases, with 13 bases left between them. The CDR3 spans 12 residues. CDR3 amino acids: CASSPDYREAFF. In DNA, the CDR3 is TGTGCCAGCAGCCCCGACTACCGAGAAGCTTTCTTT.

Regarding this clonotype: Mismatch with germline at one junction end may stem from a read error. CDR3 loop: CASSLAGRSNEQFF. DNA for the CDR3: TGTGCCAGCAGCCTAGCCGGGAGATCCAATGAGCAGTTCTTC. This chain links TRBV7-8 with TRBJ2-1; weak D call: TRBD2 (6 bases). In germline, CDR1 is SGHVS, CDR2 FQNEAQ. This CDR3 is built from 14 residues.

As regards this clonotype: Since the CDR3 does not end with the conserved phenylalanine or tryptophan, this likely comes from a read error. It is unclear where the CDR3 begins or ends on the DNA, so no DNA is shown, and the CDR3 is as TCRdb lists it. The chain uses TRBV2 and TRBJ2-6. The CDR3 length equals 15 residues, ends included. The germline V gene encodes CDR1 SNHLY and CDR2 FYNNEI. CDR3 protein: CASGDWSTDTQYFTS.

In DNA form, the CDR3 reads TGTGCCAGCAGCTCAGGGGGGCGCACTGAAGCTTTCTTT. Its protein is CASSSGGRTEAFF. V and J are TRBV11-3 and TRBJ1-1; TRBD1 aligns across 7 bases. Germline-derived CDR1 and CDR2 are SGHNT and YENEEA. J lost 4 bases, V lost 4 bases, and 3 bases had no gene match. This CDR3 is 13 amino acids long.

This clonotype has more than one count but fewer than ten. The CDR3 sequence: CASSLTNNEQFF. Here the CDR3 DNA reads TGTGCCAGCAGCTTGACCAACAATGAGCAGTTCTTC. The V and J genes are TRBV5-6 and TRBJ2-1; no firm D call. CDR1 is SGHDT, CDR2 YYEEEE, per germline. V dropped 1 base and J dropped 5 bases, with 4 bases sitting between them. The CDR3 runs 12 residues.

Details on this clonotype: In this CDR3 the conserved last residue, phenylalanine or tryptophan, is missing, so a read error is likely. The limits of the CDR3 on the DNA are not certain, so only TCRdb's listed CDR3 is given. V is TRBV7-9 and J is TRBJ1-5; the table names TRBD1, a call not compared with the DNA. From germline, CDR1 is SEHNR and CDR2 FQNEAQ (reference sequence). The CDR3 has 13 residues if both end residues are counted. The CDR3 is CATSTFVGEPRPY.

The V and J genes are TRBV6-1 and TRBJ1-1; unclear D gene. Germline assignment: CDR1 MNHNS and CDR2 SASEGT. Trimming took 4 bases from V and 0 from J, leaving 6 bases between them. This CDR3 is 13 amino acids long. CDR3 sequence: CASSVDMNTEAFF. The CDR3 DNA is TGTGCCAGCAGTGTTGATATGAACACTGAAGCTTTCTTT.

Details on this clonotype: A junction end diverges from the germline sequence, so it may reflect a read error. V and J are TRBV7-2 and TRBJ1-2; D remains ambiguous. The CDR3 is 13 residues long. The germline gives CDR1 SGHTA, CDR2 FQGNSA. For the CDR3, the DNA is TGTGCCAGCAATGGCACCGGGGAGCTGTTCTTTAGCTTC. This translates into CASNGTGELFFSF.

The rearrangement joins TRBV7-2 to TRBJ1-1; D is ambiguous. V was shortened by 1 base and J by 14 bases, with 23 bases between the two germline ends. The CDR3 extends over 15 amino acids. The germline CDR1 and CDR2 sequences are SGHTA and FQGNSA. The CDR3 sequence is CASSLDAGNEETQFF. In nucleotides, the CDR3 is TGTGCCAGCAGCTTAGATGCGGGAAATGAAGAGACCCAGTTCTTT.

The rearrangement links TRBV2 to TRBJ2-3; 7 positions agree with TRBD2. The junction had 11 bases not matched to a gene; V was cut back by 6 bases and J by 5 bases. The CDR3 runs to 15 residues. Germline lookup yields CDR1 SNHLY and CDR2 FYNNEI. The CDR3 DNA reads TGTGCCAGCAGCGGGGTAGGGAGGGGCGGAGATACGCAGTATTTT. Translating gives CASSGVGRGGDTQYF.

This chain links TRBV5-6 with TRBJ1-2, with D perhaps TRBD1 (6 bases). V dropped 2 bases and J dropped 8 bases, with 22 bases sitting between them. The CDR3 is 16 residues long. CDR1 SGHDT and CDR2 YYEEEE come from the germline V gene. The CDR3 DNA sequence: TGTGCCAGCAGCTTTTTGTGGCTGGGGGCAATGGGCGGCTACACCTTC. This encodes CASSFLWLGAMGGYTF.